This T cell receptor beta chain was retrieved from a study of CD8+CD57+ T cells in acquired aplastic anemia. Study as a whole: DNA from sorted CD4+ and CD8+ cells averaged roughly 3.4 ug. Study results and limitations: Simpson's diversity of CD8+ cells was not significantly different in patients compared with controls.

The CDR3 spans 16 residues. The germline gives CDR1 SSHAT, CDR2 FNYEAQ (reference sequence). The study profiled TCR beta VDJ and CDR3 using genomic DNA as template. TCRdb redid the calling of the reads with MiXCR, one entry per CDR3 protein. The repertoire consists of 450,000 to 600,000 distinct CDR3 sequences, with 25% to 40% occurring once and the leading ten covering 0.7% to 1%. The table lists this clonotype with a few counts. The antigen is undetermined. A junction boundary mismatches the germline segment, possibly from a read error. The patients chosen for sequencing had shown expansion of CD8+CD57+ cells (detected by flow cytometry). Severe acquired aplastic anemia was the diagnosis recorded for all patients. The blood sampling took place in patients who had so far received no therapy.

The chain is built from TRBV7-7 and TRBJ2-1; possibly TRBD1 for D (5 bases). The receptor was derived from a human donor with aplastic anemia. Sequencing was done on a sample of sorted CD4+, CD8+, or CD8+CD57+ T cells (not recorded which) from PBMCs. The CDR3 protein is CASSPLGRRGNNEQFF. The CDR3 nucleotides are TGTGCTAGCAGCCCCTTAGGGCGAAGGGGCAACAATGAGCAGTTCTTC.